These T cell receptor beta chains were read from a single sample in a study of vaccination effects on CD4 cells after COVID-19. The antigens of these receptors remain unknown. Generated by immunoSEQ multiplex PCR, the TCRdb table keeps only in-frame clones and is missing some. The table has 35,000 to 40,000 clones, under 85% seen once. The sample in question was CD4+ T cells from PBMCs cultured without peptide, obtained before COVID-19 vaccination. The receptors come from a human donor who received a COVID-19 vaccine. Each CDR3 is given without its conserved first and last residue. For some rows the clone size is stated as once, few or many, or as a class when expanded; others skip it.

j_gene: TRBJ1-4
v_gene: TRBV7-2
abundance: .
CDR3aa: ASSWQGSTNEKLF

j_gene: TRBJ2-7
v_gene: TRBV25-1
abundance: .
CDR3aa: ATRGQTSYEQY

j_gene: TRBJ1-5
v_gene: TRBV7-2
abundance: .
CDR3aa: ASSLQGNGQPQH

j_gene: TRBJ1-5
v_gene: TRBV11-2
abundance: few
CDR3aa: ASSLGQNQPQH

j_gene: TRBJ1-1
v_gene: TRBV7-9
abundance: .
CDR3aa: ASSLSREDTEAF

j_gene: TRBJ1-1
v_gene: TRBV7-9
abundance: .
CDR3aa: ASSLVETEDAF

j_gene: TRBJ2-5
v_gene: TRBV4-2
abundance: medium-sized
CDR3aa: ASSQGGSGGDQETQY

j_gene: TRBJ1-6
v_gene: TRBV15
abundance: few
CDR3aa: ATSRDISGSSYNSPLH

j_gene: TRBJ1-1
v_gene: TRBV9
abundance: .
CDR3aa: ASSVRRDTEAF

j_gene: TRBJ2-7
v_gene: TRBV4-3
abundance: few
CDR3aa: ASSQDWARSYEQY

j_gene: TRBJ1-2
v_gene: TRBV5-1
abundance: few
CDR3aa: ASSPEGYGYT

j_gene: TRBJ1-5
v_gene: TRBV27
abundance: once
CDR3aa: ASSFNRANQPQH

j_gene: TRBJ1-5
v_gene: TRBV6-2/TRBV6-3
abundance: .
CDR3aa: ASSQGSNQPQH

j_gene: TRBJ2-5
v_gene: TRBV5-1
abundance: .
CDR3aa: ASSLATGQETQY